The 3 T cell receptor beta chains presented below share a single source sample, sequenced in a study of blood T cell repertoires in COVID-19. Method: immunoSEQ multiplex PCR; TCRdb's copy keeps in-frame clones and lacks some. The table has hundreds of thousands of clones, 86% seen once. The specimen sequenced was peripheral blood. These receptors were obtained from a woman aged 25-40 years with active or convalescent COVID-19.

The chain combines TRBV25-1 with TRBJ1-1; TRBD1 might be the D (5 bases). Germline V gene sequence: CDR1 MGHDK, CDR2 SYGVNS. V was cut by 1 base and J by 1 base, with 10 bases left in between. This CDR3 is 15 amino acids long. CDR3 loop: CASSESPTGNTEAFF. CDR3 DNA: TGTGCCAGCAGTGAATCCCCCACAGGGAACACTGAAGCTTTCTTT.

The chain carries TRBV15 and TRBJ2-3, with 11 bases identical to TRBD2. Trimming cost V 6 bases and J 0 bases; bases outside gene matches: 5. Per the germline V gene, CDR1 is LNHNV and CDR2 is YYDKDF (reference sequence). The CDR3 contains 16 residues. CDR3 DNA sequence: TGTGCCACCAGTAGCGGGGGGGACGGGAGCACAGATACGCAGTATTTT. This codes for CATSSGGDGSTDTQYF.

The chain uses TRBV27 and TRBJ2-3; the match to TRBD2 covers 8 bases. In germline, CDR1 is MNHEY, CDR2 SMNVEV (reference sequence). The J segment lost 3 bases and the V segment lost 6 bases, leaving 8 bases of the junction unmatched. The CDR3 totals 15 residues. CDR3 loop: CASSQRELMTDTQYF. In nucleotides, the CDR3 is TGTGCCAGCAGCCAGCGGGAGCTAATGACAGATACGCAGTATTTT.